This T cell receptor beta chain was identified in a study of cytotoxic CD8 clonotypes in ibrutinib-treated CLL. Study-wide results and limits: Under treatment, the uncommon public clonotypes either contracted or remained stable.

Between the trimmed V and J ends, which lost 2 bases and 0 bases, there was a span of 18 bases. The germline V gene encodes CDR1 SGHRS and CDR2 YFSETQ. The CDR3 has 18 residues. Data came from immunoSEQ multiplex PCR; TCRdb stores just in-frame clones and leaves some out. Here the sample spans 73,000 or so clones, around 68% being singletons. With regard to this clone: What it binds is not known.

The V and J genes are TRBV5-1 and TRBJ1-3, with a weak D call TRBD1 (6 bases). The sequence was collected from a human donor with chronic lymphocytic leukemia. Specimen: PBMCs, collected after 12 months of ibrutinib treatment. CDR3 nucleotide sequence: TGCGCCAGCAGCTTCGCCGGTCCTGGCAGGGGCTCTGGAAACACCATATATTTT. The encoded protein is CASSFAGPGRGSGNTIYF.